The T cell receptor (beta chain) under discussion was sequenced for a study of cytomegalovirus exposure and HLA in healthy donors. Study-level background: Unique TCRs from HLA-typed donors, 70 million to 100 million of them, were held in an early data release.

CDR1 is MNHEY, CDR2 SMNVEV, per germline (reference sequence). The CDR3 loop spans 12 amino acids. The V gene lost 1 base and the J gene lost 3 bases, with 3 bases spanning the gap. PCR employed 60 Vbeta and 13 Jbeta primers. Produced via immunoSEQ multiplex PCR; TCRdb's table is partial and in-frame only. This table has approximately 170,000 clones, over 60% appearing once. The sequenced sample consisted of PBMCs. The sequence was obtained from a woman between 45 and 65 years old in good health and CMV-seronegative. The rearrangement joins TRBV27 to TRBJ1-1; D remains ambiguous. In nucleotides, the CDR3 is TGTGCCAGCAGTTTATTATACACTGAAGCTTTCTTT. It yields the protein CASSLLYTEAFF.